Given below is one TCR beta chain in context. The antigen remains undetermined. These data belong to a study of CD4 T cells in relation to SARS-CoV-2 and coronaviruses. Study information: After roughly ten days of antigen culture, PBMC TCR beta CDR3s were sequenced. Study-level results: About 65% of donors had memory CD4+ clonotypes crossrecognizing SARS-CoV-2 and common cold coronavirus spike.

The ends were cut back, 7 bases at V and 3 bases at J, with 12 bases in the middle. This CDR3 has 13 residues. CD4+ T cells from unexposed donors were obtained before the COVID-19 pandemic (2011-2018). The cells were cultured for around ten days before CD4+ T cells were isolated. Unexposed-donor CD4+ T cells were probed with SARS-CoV-2 S/N and four cold-coronavirus spikes, cells permitting. Fresh IL-2 medium replaced half the medium on days 3 and 7. Method: immunoSEQ multiplex PCR; TCRdb's copy keeps in-frame clones and lacks some. The sample lists tens of thousands of clones, about two thirds seen once, with roughly a sixth in the top ten.

V is TRBV12-3 or TRBV12-4 and J is TRBJ2-5, with unresolved D. Sequencing was carried out using CD4+ T cells from PBMCs, cultured in vitro. The sequence was collected from a human donor in good health. CDR3 amino acids: CASTLGQEETQYF. The CDR3 DNA reads TGTGCCAGCACCCTCGGGCAGGAAGAGACCCAGTACTTC.